The 24 T cell receptor beta chains listed next were all sequenced from one sample in a study of control samples from healthy donors and cancer patients. Clones were sequenced by immunoSEQ multiplex PCR, and TCRdb holds only the in-frame ones, with some missing. The table records under 200,000 clones, roughly 95% of them present only once. Material for sequencing was blood. The receptors derive from a woman younger than 45 in good health.

The CDR3 coding sequence is TGTGCCAGCAGCCCGACTCAGCGGGTGAACACCGGGGAGCTGTTTTTT. Protein product: CASSPTQRVNTGELFF. The chain has TRBV11-2 and TRBJ2-2; D is possibly TRBD2 (6 bases). CDR3 size: 16 residues. CDR1 and CDR2 (germline): SGHAT, FQNNGV. Trimming removed 5 bases from V and 1 base from J, with 14 bases in between.

This rearrangement joins TRBV7-9 to TRBJ2-2; D might be TRBD1 or TRBD2, each matching 5 bases. Germline CDR1 and CDR2: SEHNR and FQNEAQ (reference sequence). Trimming pared 3 bases from V and 3 bases from J, leaving 11 bases between. This CDR3 is 15 amino acids long. This CDR3 reads CASSFPRGDTGELFF. In DNA, the CDR3 is TGTGCCAGCAGCTTCCCCCGAGGGGACACCGGGGAGCTGTTTTTT.

On this clone itself: Other DNA sequences in the sample encode the same CDR3. The chain joins TRBV11-2 to TRBJ1-2; unclear D gene. Germline-derived CDR1 and CDR2 are SGHAT and FQNNGV. With 1 base removed from V and 2 bases from J, the gap between germline ends came to 5 bases. The CDR3 has 13 amino acids. In DNA form, the CDR3 reads TGTGCCAGCAGCTTAGGTTTGAACTATGGCTACACCTTC. Protein product: CASSLGLNYGYTF.

This clone has just one count. The chain has TRBV11-2 and TRBJ2-5, with unresolved D. The CDR3 consists of 13 residues. Germline V gene data show CDR1 as SGHAT and CDR2 as FQNNGV. Trimming removed 0 bases from V and 5 bases from J, with 7 bases in between. The CDR3 is CASSLDRSETQYF. The CDR3 DNA is TGTGCCAGCAGCTTAGATCGCTCGGAGACCCAGTACTTC.

On this clone itself: One end of the junction varies from germline; a read error may be responsible. The J gene is TRBJ2-5, the V gene TRBV7-7; 9 bases map to TRBD2. Germline-derived CDR1 and CDR2 are SSHAT and FNYEAQ (reference sequence). The CDR3 loop spans 14 amino acids. The chain's CDR3 is CASSPGLAQETQYF. The CDR3 nucleotides are TGTGCTAGCAGCCCAGGACTAGCGCAAGAGACCCAGTACTTC.

The rearrangement uses TRBV11-3 and TRBJ2-5, with TRBD1 matching 8 bases. The V gene's germline CDR1 is SGHNT and CDR2 YENEEA. CDR3 length equals 15 residues. J was trimmed by 2 bases and V by 5 bases; bases with no gene match: 7. The CDR3: CASSNTQGGQETQYF. CDR3 DNA: TGTGCCAGCAGCAACACACAGGGGGGTCAAGAGACCCAGTACTTC.

The rearrangement uses TRBV11-2 and TRBJ2-7; D perhaps matches TRBD1 (6 bases). Trimming pared 3 bases from V and 5 bases from J, leaving 14 bases between. The germline V gene has CDR1 SGHAT and CDR2 FQNNGV. There are 14 residues in the CDR3. The CDR3: CASSFVGGRDEQYF. CDR3 bases: TGTGCCAGCAGCTTCGTTGGGGGCCGGGACGAGCAGTACTTC.

The V call is TRBV19, the J call TRBJ2-5; 14 bases are a match to TRBD2. The CDR3 extends over 16 amino acids. Germline CDR1 is LNHDA and CDR2 is SQIVND (reference sequence). The junction had 7 bases not matched to a gene; V was cut back by 4 bases and J by 6 bases. The CDR3 region is CASSTGLAGDLKTQYF. For the CDR3, the DNA is TGTGCCAGTAGTACGGGACTAGCGGGGGACCTCAAGACCCAGTACTTC.

In this sample, this clone turned up once. The V gene is TRBV14, the J gene TRBJ2-7; possible D gene TRBD2, 5 bases. Germline V lookup: CDR1 SGHDN, CDR2 FVKESK. The CDR3 is 14 amino acids. Trimming left V 4 bases short and J 0 bases short, with 10 bases between. This chain's CDR3 is CASSRPRDSYEQYF. CDR3 DNA sequence: TGTGCCAGCAGCCGACCACGGGACTCCTACGAGCAGTACTTC.

V and J are TRBV4-2 and TRBJ1-5, with D hard to call. Between the trimmed V and J ends, which lost 0 bases and 0 bases, there was a span of 6 bases. In germline, CDR1 is LGHNA, CDR2 YNFKEQ. The CDR3 is made up of 15 amino acids. CDR3 in DNA: TGTGCCAGCAGCCAAGATCTGAATAGCAATCAGCCCCAGCATTTT. Residues: CASSQDLNSNQPQHF.

This chain links TRBV6-5 with TRBJ2-5; tentatively, D is TRBD1 (6 bases). V was trimmed by 11 bases and J by 3 bases, leaving 16 bases between them. Germline CDR1 and CDR2: MNHEY and SVGAGI. The length of the CDR3 is 13 residues. DNA of the CDR3: TGTGCCGCACGTTGGGACAAGGAAGAGACCCAGTACTTC. This codes for CAARWDKEETQYF.

The chain has TRBV27 and TRBJ2-7, with 8 nucleotides matching TRBD2. V lost 2 bases, J lost 6 bases, and 15 bases stayed unmatched. Germline V gene lookup returns CDR1 MNHEY and CDR2 SMNVEV (reference sequence). The length of the CDR3 is 17 residues. CDR3 DNA: TGTGCCAGCAGTTTAAGATCACCAGCGGGAGTTCTAGTCGAGCAGTACTTC. It is translated as CASSLRSPAGVLVEQYF.

This chain links TRBV2 with TRBJ1-1; TRBD1 agrees at 9 bases. Unmatched junction bases numbered 3, after V lost 4 bases and J lost 0 bases. Germline lookup yields CDR1 SNHLY and CDR2 FYNNEI. CDR3 length: 15 residues. CDR3 sequence: CASSARDRVNTEAFF. The CDR3 DNA is TGTGCCAGCAGTGCTCGGGACAGGGTGAACACTGAAGCTTTCTTT.

The genes are TRBV7-2 and TRBJ1-5, with TRBD1 matching 10 bases. The CDR3 has 14 residues. Losses at the gene ends were 4 bases for V and 6 bases for J; bases not matched to a gene: 3. The germline CDR1 and CDR2 sequences are SGHTA and FQGNSA. The CDR3 reads CASSSTGGGQPQHF. The CDR3 DNA sequence: TGTGCCAGCAGCTCGACAGGGGGCGGTCAGCCCCAGCATTTT.

This clone was detected only once. The gene calls are TRBV28 and TRBJ2-3; D is undetermined. The germline V gene has CDR1 MDHEN and CDR2 SYDVKM. The CDR3 has 11 amino acids. The V end lost 8 bases, the J end lost 2 bases, and 5 bases lay between the germline ends. The CDR3 is CASVYTDTQYF. CDR3 coding DNA: TGTGCCAGCGTATACACAGATACGCAGTATTTT.

This chain uses TRBV11-2 with TRBJ2-1; D gene ambiguous. CDR1 is SGHAT, CDR2 FQNNGV, per germline. The CDR3 is 11 residues long. Trimming pared 7 bases from V and 8 bases from J, leaving 9 bases between. The CDR3 nucleotides are TGTGCCAGCAAATCTGGGTATGAGCAGTTCTTC. This codes for CASKSGYEQFF.

J is TRBJ2-3 and V is TRBV10-3; TRBD1 matches 7 bases. This CDR3 is built from 15 residues. The germline V gene encodes CDR1 ENHRY and CDR2 SYGVKD. Trimming took 6 bases from V and 2 from J; bases not matched to a gene: 8. The CDR3 DNA reads as TGTGCCATCAGGAGAGGGACAGCCGCCACAGATACGCAGTATTTT. Amino acid sequence: CAIRRGTAATDTQYF.

This clone occurred once. This rearrangement joins TRBV18 to TRBJ1-1, with a tentative D call TRBD1 (6 bases). The germline gives CDR1 KGHSH, CDR2 LQKENI. The CDR3 has 13 amino acids. V gave up 11 bases and J gave up 5 bases, with 18 bases separating them. The CDR3 nucleotides are TGTGCCCGTTTCCCCCAGGGGCGGACTGAAGCTTTCTTT. Translating it yields CARFPQGRTEAFF.

V usage is TRBV6-5 and J usage is TRBJ1-2; D perhaps matches TRBD1 (5 bases). The CDR3 runs to 14 residues. In germline, CDR1 is MNHEY, CDR2 SVGAGI. Trimming cost V 0 bases and J 7 bases, with 12 bases left between them. This chain's CDR3 is CASSYSAGVGGYTF. The CDR3 DNA reads as TGTGCCAGCAGTTACTCAGCGGGGGTAGGTGGCTACACCTTC.

J is TRBJ1-1 and V is TRBV2; 7 positions agree with TRBD1. V shed 5 bases and J 4 bases; nucleotides not matched to a gene: 7. Germline V gene lookup returns CDR1 SNHLY and CDR2 FYNNEI. This CDR3 region has 14 residues. CDR3 coding DNA: TGTGCCAGCAGTTATACAGGGGCGAGCACTGAAGCTTTCTTT. Translated: CASSYTGASTEAFF.

V gene TRBV5-6 combines with J gene TRBJ2-7, with 9 bases fitting TRBD1. With V trimmed by 4 bases and J by 4 bases, 9 bases remained unmatched. In germline, CDR1 is SGHDT, CDR2 YYEEEE. This CDR3 has 15 amino acids. Here the CDR3 reads CASSRKGQGNYEQYF. The DNA of the CDR3 is TGTGCCAGCAGCCGGAAGGGACAGGGAAATTACGAGCAGTACTTC.

Here the CDR3 DNA reads TGTGCCAGCAGCGAGGGACAGGGGACAAATGGCTACACCTTC. Residues: CASSEGQGTNGYTF. This chain uses TRBV5-4 with TRBJ1-2; TRBD1 matches 10 bases. With V trimmed by 4 bases and J by 6 bases, 6 bases remained unmatched. This CDR3 has 14 residues. Germline V gene data show CDR1 as SGHNT and CDR2 as YYREEE (reference sequence).

The V call is TRBV9, the J call TRBJ1-1; D possibly corresponds to TRBD1 (5 bases). Germline loops: CDR1 SGDLS, CDR2 YYNGEE. V lost 2 bases and J 0 bases, leaving 11 bases between the germline ends. This CDR3 is built from 15 residues. CDR3 coding DNA: TGTGCCAGCAGCGTGCTCCAGGGCATGAACACTGAAGCTTTCTTT. This encodes CASSVLQGMNTEAFF.

The rearrangement joins TRBV29-1 to TRBJ2-1; tentative D call: TRBD1 (5 bases). From germline, CDR1 is SQVTM and CDR2 ANQGSEA. This CDR3 is 13 amino acids long. The ends were cut back, 3 bases at V and 2 bases at J, with 8 bases in the middle. CDR3 sequence (DNA): TGCAGCGTTGAGAAACAGGCCTACAATGAGCAGTTCTTC. It translates to CSVEKQAYNEQFF.